This TCR beta chain was retrieved from a study of T cell responses to AZD1222 COVID-19 vaccine. Study information: Pooling was applied to second doses at about 4 or about 12 weeks. Findings and limits, study-wide: Spike-spanning, vaccine-associated CD4 TCRs were dominant at 160-218 and 743-854. Most donors were white British, females outnumbered males, and clonal diversity was possibly underestimated. Repertoires were obtained solely post-peak T cell response.

Turning to this clone: Its antigen is undetermined.

Profiled with immunoSEQ multiplex PCR; TCRdb holds only in-frame clones, not every one. The table shows roughly 120,000 clones, with about 91% occurring only once. This CDR3 region has 14 residues. In germline, CDR1 is SGDLS, CDR2 YYNGEE. V was shortened by 1 base and J by 1 base, with 8 bases between the two germline ends. This clonotype originated in an adult in good health. Sequenced material: peripheral blood, taken on day 0 of AZD1222 vaccination. The chain couples TRBV9 to TRBJ1-1; D may be TRBD1 (5 bases). CDR3 residues: CASSVTTGNTEAFF. CDR3 coding DNA: TGTGCCAGCAGCGTAACTACAGGGAACACTGAAGCTTTCTTT.